A selection of T cell receptor beta chains follows, all from one sample in a study of shared T cell receptors in the human thymus. The table came from immunoSEQ multiplex PCR; TCRdb's copy has only in-frame clones and leaves some out. There are about 660,000 clones in the sample; around nine tenths occur only once, and 0.0095% to 0.011% lies in the top ten. These data were likewise used in another study, on human thymus T cells.

The sequenced sample consisted of thymocytes. The receptors were gathered from a boy under two years old with a congenital heart defect. Each CDR3 is given with its conserved first and last residue. The order of the fields is D gene, clone size, J gene, V gene, CDR3 DNA, CDR3 protein. A D gene is named only where the DNA matches it firmly. Only some rows state a clone size, as once, few, many or a class for expanded clones.

d_gene: .; abundance: .; j_gene: TRBJ2-1; v_gene: TRBV10-1; CDR3nt: TGCGCCAGCAGTTACGACAGGAGGAACATCGATCTTGATGAGCAGTTCTTC; CDR3aa: CASSYDRRNIDLDEQFF
d_gene: TRBD1; abundance: .; j_gene: TRBJ1-1; v_gene: TRBV5-1; CDR3nt: TGCGCCAGCAGCTTGGCCAAAGGTAGACAGGGGAACACTGAAGCTTTCTTT; CDR3aa: CASSLAKGRQGNTEAFF
d_gene: .; abundance: .; j_gene: TRBJ1-3; v_gene: TRBV11-2; CDR3nt: TGTGCCAGCAGCTTAGATCGGGGGGGCCTTGGCTCTGGAAACACCATATATTTT; CDR3aa: CASSLDRGGLGSGNTIYF
d_gene: .; abundance: .; j_gene: TRBJ2-3; v_gene: TRBV10-3; CDR3nt: TGTGCCCACCGCCCGGGGGAGAGGAGGACAGATACGCAGTATTTT; CDR3aa: CAHRPGERRTDTQYF
d_gene: .; abundance: .; j_gene: TRBJ1-4; v_gene: TRBV19; CDR3nt: TGTGCCAGTACCCGGGAGGATGGTGAAAAACTGTTTTTT; CDR3aa: CASTREDGEKLFF
d_gene: .; abundance: .; j_gene: TRBJ2-2; v_gene: TRBV29-1; CDR3nt: TGCAGCGTTGAAAGCGGGCAGAACACCGGGGAGCTGTTTTTT; CDR3aa: CSVESGQNTGELFF
d_gene: TRBD2; abundance: .; j_gene: TRBJ2-7; v_gene: TRBV7-6; CDR3nt: TGTGCCAGCAGCTTAGCGGTCCCCAGGCCGGGAGCGGGAGAAGGCTACGAGCAGTACTTC; CDR3aa: CASSLAVPRPGAGEGYEQYF
d_gene: .; abundance: .; j_gene: TRBJ2-5; v_gene: TRBV6-6; CDR3nt: TGTGCCAGCAGTTGGCAACTAGGGAACGAAGAGACCCAGTACTTC; CDR3aa: CASSWQLGNEETQYF
d_gene: .; abundance: .; j_gene: TRBJ1-2; v_gene: TRBV13; CDR3nt: TGTGCCAGCAGCCCAGGGGTTGCCTATGGCTACACCTTC; CDR3aa: CASSPGVAYGYTF
d_gene: .; abundance: .; j_gene: TRBJ2-3; v_gene: TRBV5-1; CDR3nt: TGCGCCAGCCGTCTTGGACTGCCGCAGGATACGCAGTATTTT; CDR3aa: CASRLGLPQDTQYF
d_gene: .; abundance: .; j_gene: TRBJ1-2; v_gene: TRBV4-3; CDR3nt: TGCGCCAGCAGCCCACAGGGACGTGAGGTCTATGGCTACACCTTC; CDR3aa: CASSPQGREVYGYTF
d_gene: TRBD1; abundance: .; j_gene: TRBJ1-2; v_gene: TRBV27; CDR3nt: TGTGCCAGCAGTTCGCCGGGACAGGGGGCGGATGGCTACACCTTC; CDR3aa: CASSSPGQGADGYTF
d_gene: .; abundance: .; j_gene: TRBJ2-7; v_gene: TRBV5-4; CDR3nt: TGTGCCAGCAGCTGGAGTGGTACGGCTTACGAGCAGTACTTC; CDR3aa: CASSWSGTAYEQYF
d_gene: .; abundance: .; j_gene: TRBJ2-7; v_gene: TRBV7-9; CDR3nt: TGTGCCAGCAGCCGAAAAGGGGAGGCGTGCTACGAGCAGTACTTC; CDR3aa: CASSRKGEACYEQYF
d_gene: TRBD2; abundance: .; j_gene: TRBJ2-3; v_gene: TRBV4-3; CDR3nt: TGCGCCAGCAGCCACGCCAACCGGCCGACTAGCGGGAGCCCAATCACAGATACGCAGTATTTT; CDR3aa: CASSHANRPTSGSPITDTQYF
d_gene: .; abundance: .; j_gene: TRBJ1-5; v_gene: TRBV4-3; CDR3nt: TGCGCCAGCAGCCAAGATTTCAGGAGGGGCAATCAGCCCCAGCATTTT; CDR3aa: CASSQDFRRGNQPQHF
d_gene: .; abundance: .; j_gene: TRBJ2-7; v_gene: TRBV5-6; CDR3nt: TGTGCCAGCAGGTACTACCGGGAGAGGGCCTACGAGCAGTACTTC; CDR3aa: CASRYYRERAYEQYF
d_gene: .; abundance: few; j_gene: TRBJ1-2; v_gene: TRBV7-2; CDR3nt: TGTGCCAGCAGCTTTAGTGCGGGGGGCTACACCTTC; CDR3aa: CASSFSAGGYTF
d_gene: TRBD2; abundance: .; j_gene: TRBJ2-1; v_gene: TRBV5-1; CDR3nt: TGCGCCAGCAGCTGGGGGGGGAAGCTAGCGGGGCCCTACAATGAGCAGTTCTTC; CDR3aa: CASSWGGKLAGPYNEQFF
d_gene: TRBD2; abundance: .; j_gene: TRBJ2-2; v_gene: TRBV4-2; CDR3nt: TGTGCCAGCAGCCGACCTAGCGGTCCGAACACCGGGGAGCTGTTTTTT; CDR3aa: CASSRPSGPNTGELFF
d_gene: TRBD2; abundance: .; j_gene: TRBJ2-7; v_gene: TRBV28; CDR3nt: TGTGCCAGTCTTCGGAAGACTAGCGGGAGACACGAGCAGTACTTC; CDR3aa: CASLRKTSGRHEQYF
d_gene: TRBD2; abundance: .; j_gene: TRBJ2-7; v_gene: TRBV28; CDR3nt: TGTGCCAGCAGGCCGGGACTAGAGTCCTACGAGCAGTACTTC; CDR3aa: CASRPGLESYEQYF
d_gene: TRBD2; abundance: once; j_gene: TRBJ2-1; v_gene: TRBV7-3; CDR3nt: TGTGCCAGCAGCCCCGGGACTAGCGGGCCCCATAGCTCCTACAATGAGCAGTTCTTC; CDR3aa: CASSPGTSGPHSSYNEQFF
d_gene: TRBD1; abundance: .; j_gene: TRBJ1-2; v_gene: TRBV10-3; CDR3nt: TGTGCCATCAGCCAGGGGGTCTATGGCTACACCTTC; CDR3aa: CAISQGVYGYTF
d_gene: TRBD2; abundance: .; j_gene: TRBJ2-4; v_gene: TRBV19; CDR3nt: TGTGCCAGTACCCGTACGGGGGCTAGCGGGAACATTCAGTACTTC; CDR3aa: CASTRTGASGNIQYF
d_gene: TRBD2; abundance: few; j_gene: TRBJ2-1; v_gene: TRBV25-1; CDR3nt: TGTGCCAGTTCCGGGACTAGCAGCCCGTTCTTC; CDR3aa: CASSGTSSPFF
d_gene: TRBD2; abundance: .; j_gene: TRBJ2-1; v_gene: TRBV9; CDR3nt: TGTGCCAGCAGCGTTCTGACTAGCGGGAGTCAAAATGAGCAGTTCTTC; CDR3aa: CASSVLTSGSQNEQFF
d_gene: TRBD2; abundance: .; j_gene: TRBJ2-7; v_gene: TRBV27; CDR3nt: TGTGCCAGCAGTTCCCTGGTAGCGGGAGGCCACGAGCAGTACTTC; CDR3aa: CASSSLVAGGHEQYF
d_gene: TRBD1; abundance: .; j_gene: TRBJ2-1; v_gene: TRBV7-2; CDR3nt: TGTGCCAGCAGCCATAGGGGAACGACAGGGGGGTCCTACAATGAGCAGTTCTTC; CDR3aa: CASSHRGTTGGSYNEQFF
d_gene: TRBD1; abundance: .; j_gene: TRBJ1-3; v_gene: TRBV5-1; CDR3nt: TGCGCCAGCAGCCGGCAGGGGCAGGGGGGTAACACCATATATTTT; CDR3aa: CASSRQGQGGNTIYF
d_gene: TRBD1; abundance: few; j_gene: TRBJ2-3; v_gene: TRBV28; CDR3nt: TGTGCCAGCAGTTTGAGAAAGGACAGGGGACGCACAGATACGCAGTATTTT; CDR3aa: CASSLRKDRGRTDTQYF